Each of the 20 T cell receptor beta chains below was sequenced from the same sample in a study of blood T cell repertoires in COVID-19. Repertoires were generated with immunoSEQ multiplex PCR, while TCRdb's copy carries only in-frame clones and drops some. The table records approximately 250,000 clones, approximately 88% of them present only once. The sample was PBMCs or T cells enriched from blood (not recorded which). The receptors were gathered from a woman in her thirties or forties with acute COVID-19.

Concerning this clone: The same CDR3 is also encoded by other DNA sequences in this sample. The V gene is TRBV18, the J gene TRBJ2-7, with 8 bases that match TRBD1. The CDR3 has 14 residues. V gave up 3 bases and J gave up 1 base; unmatched junction bases: 2. Per the germline V gene, CDR1 is KGHSH and CDR2 is LQKENI. The CDR3 region is CASSPRQGSYEQYF. CDR3 DNA sequence: TGTGCCAGCTCACCTCGACAGGGGTCCTACGAGCAGTACTTC.

This chain joins TRBV30 and TRBJ2-1; possible D gene TRBD2, 6 bases. Between the trimmed V and J ends, which lost 0 bases and 4 bases, there was a span of 13 bases. This CDR3 is built from 15 residues. Germline V gene lookup returns CDR1 GTSNPN and CDR2 SVGIG (reference sequence). CDR3 protein: CAWSVMGGAYNEQFF. CDR3 DNA: TGTGCCTGGAGTGTAATGGGCGGGGCTTACAATGAGCAGTTCTTC.

V is TRBV5-1 and J is TRBJ2-2; tentatively, D is TRBD2 (5 bases). The CDR3 extends over 14 amino acids. The germline V gene has CDR1 SGHRS and CDR2 YFSETQ. V was clipped by 6 bases and J by 2 bases, with 11 bases between them. CDR3 DNA: TGCGCCAGCAAGGAGGAACTAAACACCGGGGAGCTGTTTTTT. The encoded protein is CASKEELNTGELFF.

The rearrangement joins TRBV7-2 to TRBJ1-4; no clear D gene. In germline, CDR1 is SGHTA, CDR2 FQGNSA. The CDR3 is 17 amino acids. V lost 5 bases and J 0 bases, leaving 16 bases between the germline ends. CDR3 amino acids: CASSPPPRGTTNEKLFF. The CDR3 nucleotides are TGTGCCAGCAGCCCGCCCCCCCGAGGAACAACTAATGAAAAACTGTTTTTT.

This clone appeared a few times. This chain links TRBV2 with TRBJ2-3; D possibly corresponds to TRBD2 (6 bases). Germline V gene sequence: CDR1 SNHLY, CDR2 FYNNEI. The CDR3 has 15 residues. V was trimmed by 4 bases and J by 3 bases, leaving 14 bases between them. The CDR3 loop is CASSAPGRGTDTQYF. The DNA of the CDR3 is TGTGCCAGCAGTGCACCCGGGAGAGGTACAGATACGCAGTATTTT.

This chain connects TRBV27 to TRBJ2-7; a weak D match, TRBD2 (6 bases). The CDR3 sequence is 14 residues long. Germline V CDR1 and CDR2: MNHEY, SMNVEV (reference sequence). The V end lost 3 bases, the J end lost 2 bases, and 11 bases lay between the germline ends. The CDR3: CASSLVSGAYEQYF. The CDR3, as DNA: TGTGCCAGCAGTTTGGTCTCGGGGGCCTACGAGCAGTACTTC.

The chain employs TRBV4-2 and TRBJ2-1, with 11 nucleotides matching TRBD2. CDR1 LGHNA and CDR2 YNFKEQ come from the germline V gene. The CDR3 consists of 16 residues. Germline trimming cut 2 bases from V and 5 bases from J; bases unmatched to any gene: 5. The DNA for the CDR3 is TGTGCCAGCAGCCAAACTAGCGGGAGTAAGGACAATGAGCAGTTCTTC. Residues: CASSQTSGSKDNEQFF.

Here the CDR3 DNA reads TGTGCCAGCAGTGAAGGTATGGTCAGCTATGGCTACACCTTC. Amino acid sequence: CASSEGMVSYGYTF. This sequence joins TRBV6-1 and TRBJ1-2; D call uncertain. This CDR3 is built from 14 residues. Looked up from germline, CDR1 is MNHNS and CDR2 is SASEGT. Trimming shortened V by 1 base and J by 4 bases, and 10 bases separated the two germline ends.

The chain is built from TRBV27 and TRBJ2-1, with TRBD2 identical over 12 bases. CDR1 is MNHEY and CDR2 is SMNVEV in the germline V gene (reference sequence). The CDR3 spans 20 residues. Trimming removed 7 bases from V and 6 bases from J; junction bases left unmatched: 22. As DNA, the CDR3 is TGTGCCAGCAAGTTTCGAACCGGGACTAGCGGGCCCGGGGGACGCAATGAGCAGTTCTTC. This gives the protein CASKFRTGTSGPGGRNEQFF.

The gene calls are TRBV24-1 and TRBJ2-1, with TRBD2 identical over 7 bases. Germline CDR1 reads KGHDR; CDR2 reads SFDVKD. This CDR3 is 19 amino acids long. Trimming took 0 bases from V and 0 from J; bases not matched to a gene: 10. DNA for the CDR3: TGTGCCACCAGTGATTTGCATGGTCCTAGCGGCCACTCCTACAATGAGCAGTTCTTC. This translates into CATSDLHGPSGHSYNEQFF.

This rearrangement joins TRBV30 to TRBJ1-1, with D perhaps matching TRBD1 (5 bases). V lost 4 bases and J 6 bases, leaving 12 bases between the germline ends. The CDR3 is 12 residues long. Germline V gene lookup returns CDR1 GTSNPN and CDR2 SVGIG (reference sequence). The chain's CDR3 is CAWTGPGAEAFF. The CDR3 DNA reads as TGTGCCTGGACAGGGCCCGGAGCTGAAGCTTTCTTT. Full variable domain (missing parts from reference TRBV30 and TRBJ1-1): SQTIHQWPATLVQPVGSPLSLECTVEGTSNPNLYWYRQAAGRGLQLLFYSVGIGQISSEVPQNLSASRPQDRQFILSSKKLLLSDSGFYLCAWTGPGAEAFFGQGTRLTVV.

The gene calls are TRBV3-1 (or the pseudogene TRBV3-2) and TRBJ2-3, with TRBD2 matching over 11 bases. This CDR3 is 18 amino acids long. V gave up 0 bases and J gave up 4 bases; unmatched junction bases: 9. CDR1 and CDR2 (germline): LGHDT, YNNKEL (reference sequence). CDR3 coding DNA: TGTGCCAGCAGCCAAGATCGCCTTAGCGGGAGGGAGGCAGATACGCAGTATTTT. Translation gives CASSQDRLSGREADTQYF.

The CDR3 DNA sequence: TGTGCCAGCAGCCTCGTGAGACAGGGACCAAGGGGGGAGCAGTACTTC. It translates to CASSLVRQGPRGEQYF. The chain employs TRBV11-2 and TRBJ2-7; TRBD1 matches 7 bases. The germline V gene encodes CDR1 SGHAT and CDR2 FQNNGV. With V trimmed by 5 bases and J by 7 bases, 17 bases remained unmatched. The CDR3 extends over 16 amino acids. Together with reference TRBV11-2 and TRBJ2-7, the CDR3 gives the full variable domain: EAGVAQSPRYKIIEKRQSVAFWCNPISGHATLYWYQQILGQGPKLLIQFQNNGVVDDSQLPKDRFSAERLKGVDSTLKIQPAKLEDSAVYLCASSLVRQGPRGEQYFGPGTRLTVT.

This chain links TRBV28 with TRBJ2-7, with 11 bases lining up with TRBD1. The J segment lost 5 bases and the V segment lost 3 bases, leaving 6 bases of the junction unmatched. Germline CDR1 reads MDHEN; CDR2 reads SYDVKM. The CDR3 contains 15 residues. The CDR3 nucleotides read TGTGCCAGCAGTTTTGTTGGGACAGGGGGTAACGAGCAGTACTTC. It is translated as CASSFVGTGGNEQYF.

The chain recombines TRBV13 with TRBJ2-7; D is unresolved. Germline CDR1 is PRHDT and CDR2 is FYEKMQ (reference sequence). V was clipped by 5 bases and J by 5 bases, with 10 bases between them. The CDR3 totals 12 residues. CDR3 DNA: TGTGCCAGCAGCCTCTCCCCCCACGAGCAGTACTTC. Protein product: CASSLSPHEQYF.

This clone was seen only once. The chain links TRBV11-2 to TRBJ1-2; D is unclear. This CDR3 comprises 17 residues. CDR1 and CDR2 (germline): SGHAT, FQNNGV. Trimming cost V 1 base and J 4 bases, with 19 bases left between them. The CDR3 loop reads CASSLGHSGRAGYGYTF. CDR3 nucleotides: TGTGCCAGCAGCTTAGGCCACAGCGGAAGGGCAGGCTATGGCTACACCTTC.

The rearrangement joins TRBV24-1 to TRBJ2-2; 7 bases align to TRBD2. V was clipped by 1 base and J by 6 bases; unmatched bases: 4. The germline CDR1 and CDR2 sequences are KGHDR and SFDVKD. The CDR3 runs 15 residues. The CDR3 DNA reads as TGTGCCACCAGTGATTTTCAGGGAGGGGCCGGGGAGCTGTTTTTT. It is translated as CATSDFQGGAGELFF.

V is TRBV5-1 and J is TRBJ1-1; D remains ambiguous. The CDR3 runs to 15 residues. Germline-derived CDR1 and CDR2 are SGHRS and YFSETQ. Trimming removed 0 bases from V and 1 base from J, with 10 bases in between. The CDR3 DNA reads TGCGCCAGCAGCTTGGGGGCAGCAGGGAACACTGAAGCTTTCTTT. This encodes CASSLGAAGNTEAFF.

There are a few counts of this clone. The chain has TRBV28 and TRBJ1-5, with D possibly matching TRBD1 (5 bases). Germline V CDR1 and CDR2: MDHEN, SYDVKM. The CDR3 totals 15 residues. The V gene lost 7 bases and the J gene lost 4 bases, with 17 bases spanning the gap. CDR3: CASIPGRAANQPQHF. CDR3 in DNA: TGTGCCAGCATCCCGGGCAGGGCCGCTAATCAGCCCCAGCATTTT.

The chain has TRBV5-1 and TRBJ1-1, with D unresolved. V was pared by 1 base and J by 1 base, with 14 bases between. The V gene's germline CDR1 is SGHRS and CDR2 YFSETQ. The CDR3 spans 16 residues. This chain's CDR3 is CASSLNRVAPNTEAFF. Here the CDR3 DNA reads TGCGCCAGCAGCTTGAATCGGGTAGCCCCGAACACTGAAGCTTTCTTT.